This T cell receptor beta chain is from a study of blood T cell repertoires in COVID-19. Study at large: Researchers got acute and convalescent COVID-19 samples from the United States, Italy and Spain.

Here immunoSEQ multiplex PCR was the method, and the copy in TCRdb shows in-frame clones only, minus some. In the table there are some 70,000 clones, 84% of which are singletons. Seattle patient enrollment occurred during active infection, with longitudinal follow-up thereafter. The CDR3 contains 15 residues. The germline CDR1 and CDR2 sequences are SQVTM and ANQGSEA. Trimming cost V 6 bases and J 7 bases; bases outside gene matches: 16. This TCR derives from a man aged 50 or older with COVID-19, enrolled during active disease. Sequencing was performed on peripheral blood. The chain employs TRBV29-1 and TRBJ1-1; 8 nucleotides align to TRBD1. CDR3 DNA sequence: TGCAGCGTCCTCGGACAGGGAGGGGGTTTTGATGAAGCTTTCTTT. Protein: CSVLGQGGGFDEAFF.